The T cell receptor (beta chain) described here comes from a study of graft-versus-host responses after intestinal transplantation (dated by TCRdb to the early 2020s). Looking at the study overall: Recipients received multivisceral, liver-intestinal, or isolated intestinal transplants. Alloreactive clones were identified by sequencing pre-transplant mixed lymphocyte reaction products and comparing them with unstimulated pre-transplant donor and recipient T cells. The cohort enrolled 20 to 30 intestinal transplant recipients including one retransplant, and a few patients lacking pretransplant specimens were excluded. Samples from a few later patients were sequenced in-house on an Illumina MiSeq with MiXCR processing rather than by the commercial service. Donor T cell macrochimerism was defined as a peak of at least 4% donor T cells among recipient peripheral blood mononuclear cells. After intestinal transplantation, graft-versus-host and host-versus-graft alloreactive T cell clones were followed in the graft, circulation and bone marrow using bulk TCR-beta CDR3 sequencing. Every recipient was given anti-thymocyte globulin induction, then maintenance tacrolimus and steroids for about three years.

The library was made by the immunoSEQ multiplex PCR assay. In most patients, genomic DNA was isolated using the Qiagen DNeasy Blood and Tissue Kit and sent frozen to Adaptive Biotechnologies for TCR sequencing. For most patients, genomic DNA was subjected to high-throughput TCR-beta CDR3 sequencing by Adaptive Biotechnologies. Under the source paper's analysis protocol: TCR sequencing data were retrieved from Adaptive's ImmunoSEQ software for 18 patients, whereas three other patients were processed with MiXCR and VDJtools. CD4 versus CD8 sorting errors were corrected by removing sequences found in both subsets at a frequency ratio below 5:1. CDR3 nucleotide sequences shared by donor and recipient were removed because the origin of these sequences could not be assigned. To count as alloreactive, a clone needed at least 2-fold expansion over unstimulated cells and a minimum CFSE-low frequency of 0.002% (template counts) or 0.001% (read counts). A clone was considered mappable if detected in the sequenced pre-transplant spleen, lymph node, or MLR CFSE-low populations of the donor or recipient. The cumulative frequency of alloreactive clones was calculated as a percentage of all sequences, weighted by copy number. This is the immuneACCESS table as TCRdb keeps it, with only in-frame sequences that have V and J called. A part of the clones is gone; compared with another copy, unresolved V genes explain less than half, and the rest is unexplained. From that table come the V and J calls and clone size; the DNA was used to work out D and trimming. The sample data list about 22,000 clones, and 55% to 60% of these were observed just once. The ten largest clonotypes hold just over 1% of the sample.

Points on this clone: No quality values exist for individual bases; no much larger clone is one base distant.

General conclusions and limits of the study: High GvH to HvG T cell clonal ratios were observed in the allografts of patients with donor T cell macrochimerism. Early after transplant, declines in HvG clones were associated with peak levels of circulating GvH clones. GvH clones were found in recipient bone marrow, and some of the GvH clones appeared earlier in ileal mucosa or blood, which is consistent with an intestinal mucosal origin. The conclusions were limited by the relatively low number and heterogeneity of the intestinal transplant patients.

The label giving this sample's time point can be read as: cells obtained before transplantation from donor or recipient. Mixed lymphocyte reactions plated approximately 200,000 CFSE-labeled pre-transplant responders with approximately 200,000 irradiated violet-dye-labeled stimulators and were cultured for five to seven days. After the mixed lymphocyte reaction, proliferating CD3+CD4+CFSE-low and CD3+CD8+CFSE-low responder cells were FACS-sorted on a BD Influx sorter. The sequence was collected from a human patient who received an intestinal transplant. This specimen was alloreactive CD4+ T cells from a mixed lymphocyte reaction culture, taken before intestinal transplant. What this sample's cell subset or site label stands for: CFSE-low proliferating T cells sorted from roughly six-day pre-transplant mixed lymphocyte reaction (GvH or HvG direction).

In nucleotides, the sequence is TGTGCCAGCAGGCAGGTAGGAGATACGCAGTATTTT. Its amino acids are CASRQVGDTQYF. Here the chain combines TRBV6-1 and TRBJ2-3, with no confident D gene call. V was cut back by 6 bases and J by 5 bases, leaving a gap of 9 bases between them. The CDR3 holds 12 amino acids from the cysteine to the phenylalanine. Only the CDR3 DNA is retained, 36 bases long and in frame from the first base. According to the germline V gene, CDR1 reads MNHNS and CDR2 reads SASEGT.